Shown below are 11 T cell receptor beta chains from a single sample sequenced in a study of cytomegalovirus exposure and HLA in healthy donors (dated by TCRdb to about 2017). The library was generated by the immunoSEQ multiplex PCR assay. The multiplex PCR relied on a mix of 60 forward primers for TCR Vbeta segments and 13 reverse primers for TCR Jbeta segments. Here the immuneACCESS table is served through TCRdb, limited to in-frame sequences with V and J called. Missing clones are a known gap in these copies; in checked studies unresolved V genes cover under half, and the rest lacks a known reason. The sample includes under 100,000 clones, with roughly 61% observed a single time. Approximately 16% of the sample is held by the ten biggest clonotypes. The sequencing input was PBMCs. The receptors were sampled from a woman aged 40 to 50 in good health and CMV-seropositive.

The J gene is TRBJ2-3, the V gene TRBV27; D is possibly TRBD2 (6 bases). From germline, CDR1 is MNHEY and CDR2 SMNVEV (reference sequence). CDR3 size: 14 residues. The V and J ends lost 3 bases and 5 bases respectively, with 12 bases between them. CDR3 sequence reads: CASSFLGGGDTQYF. CDR3 DNA: TGTGCCAGCAGTTTTCTGGGGGGAGGAGATACGCAGTATTTT.

This chain joins TRBV7-2 and TRBJ1-2; 8 bases align to TRBD1. The CDR3 totals 13 residues. The ends lost 5 bases at V and 7 bases at J; junction bases unmatched: 6. CDR1 is SGHTA, CDR2 FQGNSA, per germline. The CDR3: CASSHGQGFGYTF. CDR3 DNA: TGTGCCAGCAGCCACGGACAGGGCTTTGGCTACACCTTC.

J is TRBJ2-7 and V is TRBV27; 7 bases are shared with TRBD2. J gave up 7 bases and V 3 bases, and 6 bases lay outside the gene matches. The CDR3 consists of 13 residues. Germline CDR1 reads MNHEY; CDR2 reads SMNVEV (reference sequence). Written as DNA, the CDR3 is TGTGCCAGCAGTTTGCTAGCGGTTAGGGAGCAGTACTTC. It translates to CASSLLAVREQYF.

The chain combines TRBV5-1 with TRBJ2-7, with 7 bases identical to TRBD1. Germline CDR1 SGHRS, CDR2 YFSETQ. V shed 0 bases and J 9 bases; nucleotides not matched to a gene: 6. This CDR3 has 13 amino acids. The CDR3 sequence is CASSLEGAVGQYF. CDR3 in DNA: TGCGCCAGCAGCTTGGAGGGGGCTGTTGGGCAGTACTTC.

The rearrangement links TRBV6-5 to TRBJ2-5; 10 bases fit TRBD2. The J call may not be correct, given that the DNA end is closer to TRBJ2-7. This CDR3 comprises 15 residues. The germline gives CDR1 MNHEY, CDR2 SVGAGI. The DNA of the CDR3 is TGTGCCAGCAGCGTAGCGGGAGGTGGTAGATACGAGCAGTACTTC. The encoded protein is CASSVAGGGRYEQYF.

V usage is TRBV4-1 and J usage is TRBJ2-5; possibly TRBD2 for D (8 bases). The DNA end is a closer match to TRBJ2-7, so the J assignment may be wrong. CDR1 is MGHRA and CDR2 is YSYEKL in the germline V gene. This CDR3 is 15 amino acids long. The CDR3 reads CASSQVWDSGSEQYF. Here the CDR3 DNA reads TGCGCCAGCAGCCAAGTTTGGGACAGCGGGAGCGAGCAGTACTTC.

The chain joins TRBV7-8 to TRBJ2-7, with D possibly being TRBD2 (6 bases). The CDR3 spans 14 residues. V was trimmed by 5 bases and J by 3 bases, leaving 14 bases between them. Germline lookup yields CDR1 SGHVS and CDR2 FQNEAQ. In nucleotides, the CDR3 is TGTGCCAGCAGCCCGCAGGGAGGCGTCTACGAGCAGTACTTC. It specifies CASSPQGGVYEQYF.

The chain has TRBV9 and TRBJ2-7, with 10 bases aligning to TRBD2. Trimming cost V 2 bases and J 5 bases; bases outside gene matches: 10. Germline CDR1 reads SGDLS; CDR2 reads YYNGEE. This CDR3 contains 16 residues. In nucleotides, the CDR3 is TGTGCCAGCAGCGTTCAATCTAGCGGGAGTAGGCACGAGCAGTACTTC. It is translated as CASSVQSSGSRHEQYF.

The genes are TRBV19 and TRBJ2-3; D is unclear. The V gene's germline CDR1 is LNHDA and CDR2 SQIVND (reference sequence). The CDR3 runs 15 residues. V lost 2 bases to trimming and J lost 0 bases, with 9 bases between them. Written as DNA, the CDR3 is TGTGCCAGTAGTATAAGTGGAGCTAGCACAGATACGCAGTATTTT. It encodes CASSISGASTDTQYF.

The rearrangement joins TRBV4-3 to TRBJ1-5, with D tentatively TRBD1 (6 bases). Germline values: CDR1 LGHNA, CDR2 YSLEER. V lost 3 bases and J 4 bases, leaving 10 bases between the germline ends. This CDR3 region has 14 residues. DNA for the CDR3: TGCGCCAGCAGCCAGGACAGAGAGAATCAGCCCCAGCATTTT. It encodes CASSQDRENQPQHF.

This clone was detected a few times. The chain has TRBV6-1 and TRBJ1-2; the D gene is possibly TRBD1 (5 bases). The CDR3 spans 13 residues. V gave up 6 bases and J gave up 8 bases, with 16 bases separating them. Germline V CDR1 and CDR2: MNHNS, SASEGT. DNA of the CDR3: TGTGCCAGCAGGGACACGGCCCTAGGCGGCTACACCTTC. Translation: CASRDTALGGYTF.